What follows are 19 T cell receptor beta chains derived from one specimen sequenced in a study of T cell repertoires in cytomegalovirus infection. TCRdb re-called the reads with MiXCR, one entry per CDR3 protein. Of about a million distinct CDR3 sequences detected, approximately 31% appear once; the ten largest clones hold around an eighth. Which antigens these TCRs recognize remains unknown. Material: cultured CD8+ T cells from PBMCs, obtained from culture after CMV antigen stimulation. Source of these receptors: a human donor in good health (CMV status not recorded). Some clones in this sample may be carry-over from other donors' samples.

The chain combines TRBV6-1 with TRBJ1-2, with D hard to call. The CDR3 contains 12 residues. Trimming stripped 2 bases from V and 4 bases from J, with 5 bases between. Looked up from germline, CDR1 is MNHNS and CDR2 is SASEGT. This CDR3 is CASSEWPYGYTF. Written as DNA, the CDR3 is TGTGCCAGCAGTGAATGGCCCTATGGCTACACCTTC.

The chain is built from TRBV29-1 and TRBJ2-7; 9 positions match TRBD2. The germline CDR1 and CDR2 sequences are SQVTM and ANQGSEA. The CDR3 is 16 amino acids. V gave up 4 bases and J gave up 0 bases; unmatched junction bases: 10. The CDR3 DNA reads TGCAGCGTTGGGGGTAGCGGGGGCGCCGGCTCCTACGAGCAGTACTTC. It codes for CSVGGSGGAGSYEQYF.

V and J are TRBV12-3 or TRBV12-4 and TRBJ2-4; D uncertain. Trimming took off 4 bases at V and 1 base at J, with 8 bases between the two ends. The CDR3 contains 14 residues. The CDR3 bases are TGTGCCAGCAGTTCAGCCATGGCCAAAAACATTCAGTACTTC. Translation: CASSSAMAKNIQYF.

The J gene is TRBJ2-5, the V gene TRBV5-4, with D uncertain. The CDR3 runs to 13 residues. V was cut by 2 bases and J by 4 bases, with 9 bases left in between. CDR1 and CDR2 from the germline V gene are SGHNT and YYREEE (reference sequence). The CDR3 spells CASSFTASETQYF. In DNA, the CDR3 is TGTGCCAGCAGCTTTACGGCCTCAGAGACCCAGTACTTC.

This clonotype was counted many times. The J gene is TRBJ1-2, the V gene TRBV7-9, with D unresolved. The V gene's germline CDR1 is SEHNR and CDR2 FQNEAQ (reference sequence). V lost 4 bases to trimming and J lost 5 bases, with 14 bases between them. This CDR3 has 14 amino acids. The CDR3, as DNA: TGTGCCAGCAGCTCACTAGGACGGAAATATGGCTACACCTTC. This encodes CASSSLGRKYGYTF.

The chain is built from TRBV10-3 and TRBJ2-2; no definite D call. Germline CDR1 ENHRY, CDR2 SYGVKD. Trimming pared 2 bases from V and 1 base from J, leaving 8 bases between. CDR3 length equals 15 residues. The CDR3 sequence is CAISEPGKNTGELFF. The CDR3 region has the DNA TGTGCCATCAGTGAGCCAGGAAAGAACACCGGGGAGCTGTTTTTT.

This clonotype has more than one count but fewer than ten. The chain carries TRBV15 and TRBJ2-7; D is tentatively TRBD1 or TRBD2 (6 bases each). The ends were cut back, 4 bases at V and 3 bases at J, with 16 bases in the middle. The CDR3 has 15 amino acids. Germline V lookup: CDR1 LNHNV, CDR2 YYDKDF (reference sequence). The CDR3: CATSTLGGLNYEQYF. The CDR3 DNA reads TGTGCCACCAGCACACTAGGGGGGCTAAACTACGAGCAGTACTTC. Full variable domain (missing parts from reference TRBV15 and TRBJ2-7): DAMVIQNPRYQVTQFGKPVTLSCSQTLNHNVMYWYQQKSSQAPKLLFHYYDKDFNNEADTPDNFQSRRPNTSFCFLDIRSPGLGDTAMYLCATSTLGGLNYEQYFGPGTRLTVT.

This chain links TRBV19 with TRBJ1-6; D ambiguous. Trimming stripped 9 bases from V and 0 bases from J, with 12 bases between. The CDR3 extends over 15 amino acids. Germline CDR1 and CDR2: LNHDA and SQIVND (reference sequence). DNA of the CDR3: TGTGCCAGCAGCTGGGCAGGCTCCTATAATTCACCCCTCCACTTT. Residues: CASSWAGSYNSPLHF.

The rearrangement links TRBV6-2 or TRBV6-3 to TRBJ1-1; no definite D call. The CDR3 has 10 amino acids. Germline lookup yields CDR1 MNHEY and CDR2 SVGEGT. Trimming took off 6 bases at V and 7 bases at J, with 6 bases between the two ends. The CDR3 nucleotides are TGTGCCAGCAGGGGATTTGAAGCTTTCTTT. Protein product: CASRGFEAFF.

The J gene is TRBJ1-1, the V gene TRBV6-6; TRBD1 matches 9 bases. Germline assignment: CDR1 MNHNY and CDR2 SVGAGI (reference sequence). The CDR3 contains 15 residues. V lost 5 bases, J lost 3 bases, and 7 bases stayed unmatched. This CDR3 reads CASSKGTGKDTEAFF. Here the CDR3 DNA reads TGTGCCAGCAGTAAGGGGACAGGGAAGGACACTGAAGCTTTCTTT.

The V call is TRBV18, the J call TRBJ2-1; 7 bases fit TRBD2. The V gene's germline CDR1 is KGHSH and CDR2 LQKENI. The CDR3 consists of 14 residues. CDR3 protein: CVLIPVGGYNEQFF. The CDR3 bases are TGTGTTCTAATTCCCGTCGGGGGGTACAATGAGCAGTTCTTC.

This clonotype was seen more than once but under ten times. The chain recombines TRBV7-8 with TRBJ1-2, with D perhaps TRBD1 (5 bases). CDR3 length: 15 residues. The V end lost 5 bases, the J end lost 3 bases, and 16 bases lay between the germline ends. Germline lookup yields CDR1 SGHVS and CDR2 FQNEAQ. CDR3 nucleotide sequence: TGTGCCAGCAGCCCCCGGCCCGACAGCTACTATGGCTACACCTTC. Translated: CASSPRPDSYYGYTF.

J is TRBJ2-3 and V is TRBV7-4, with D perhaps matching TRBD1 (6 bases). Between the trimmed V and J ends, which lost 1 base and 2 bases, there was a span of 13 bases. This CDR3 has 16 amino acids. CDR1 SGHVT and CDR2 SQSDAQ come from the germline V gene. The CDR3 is CASSLEQGLNTDTQYF. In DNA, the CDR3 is TGTGCCAGCAGCTTAGAGCAGGGGCTTAACACAGATACGCAGTATTTT.

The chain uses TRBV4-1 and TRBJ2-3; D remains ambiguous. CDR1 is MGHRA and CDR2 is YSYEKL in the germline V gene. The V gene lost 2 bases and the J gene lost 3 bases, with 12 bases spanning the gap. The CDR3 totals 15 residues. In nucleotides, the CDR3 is TGCGCCAGCAGCCAATCCCGCGATTATACAGATACGCAGTATTTT. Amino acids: CASSQSRDYTDTQYF.

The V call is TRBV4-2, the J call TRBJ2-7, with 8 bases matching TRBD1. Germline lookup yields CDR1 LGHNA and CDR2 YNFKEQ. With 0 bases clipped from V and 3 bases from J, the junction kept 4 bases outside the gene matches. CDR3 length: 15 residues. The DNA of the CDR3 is TGTGCCAGCAGCCAAGAACTTACAGGGGGCTACGAGCAGTACGTC. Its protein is CASSQELTGGYEQYV.

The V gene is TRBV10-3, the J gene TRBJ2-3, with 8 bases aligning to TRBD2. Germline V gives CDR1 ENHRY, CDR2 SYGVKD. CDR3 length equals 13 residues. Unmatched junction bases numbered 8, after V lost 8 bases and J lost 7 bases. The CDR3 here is CAIWAGGGNTQYF. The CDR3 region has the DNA TGTGCCATCTGGGCGGGGGGCGGAAATACGCAGTATTTT.

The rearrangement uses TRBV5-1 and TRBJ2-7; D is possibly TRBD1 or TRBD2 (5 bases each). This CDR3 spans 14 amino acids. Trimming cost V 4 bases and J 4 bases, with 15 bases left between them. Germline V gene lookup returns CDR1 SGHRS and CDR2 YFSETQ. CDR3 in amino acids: CASSAEDKTYEQYV. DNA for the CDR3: TGCGCCAGCAGCGCGGAGGACAAGACTTACGAGCAGTACGTC.

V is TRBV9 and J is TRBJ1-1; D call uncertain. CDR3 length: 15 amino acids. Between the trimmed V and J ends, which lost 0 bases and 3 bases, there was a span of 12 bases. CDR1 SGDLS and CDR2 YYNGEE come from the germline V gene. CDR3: CASSVVRAGYTEAFF. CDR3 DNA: TGTGCCAGCAGCGTAGTTAGGGCTGGGTACACTGAAGCTTTCTTT.

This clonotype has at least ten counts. The CDR3 sequence is CASSLQGAEELFF. The CDR3 nucleotides read TGTGCCAGCAGCTTACAGGGGGCGGAGGAGCTGTTTTTT. The V gene is TRBV7-9, the J gene TRBJ2-2; 8 bases fit TRBD1. With 2 bases clipped from V and 10 bases from J, the junction kept 3 bases outside the gene matches. Per germline, CDR1 SEHNR and CDR2 FQNEAQ (reference sequence). The CDR3 contains 13 residues.